This T cell receptor beta chain stems from a study of OX40 agonist ivuxolimab in advanced cancers. Study in general: Administration of intravenous ivuxolimab to patients occurred every 2 weeks at 0.01 to 10 mg/kg. Cohort: more than 75% men, mean age 60, aged about 23 to 80. Study-level points and caveats: More expanded clones were found, on average, in CD8+ than in CD4+ T cells. Low normalized clonal expansion also occurred in some nonresponding patients.

Comments on this clone: No antigen is known for it.

V was shortened by 5 bases and J by 7 bases, with 12 bases between the two germline ends. This CDR3 is built from 12 residues. CDR1 is SGHTA and CDR2 is FQGTGA in the germline V gene. Clones were sequenced by immunoSEQ multiplex PCR, and TCRdb holds only the in-frame ones, with some missing. The repertoire includes tens of thousands of clones, approximately 85% of them detected once, and 11% sits in the top ten. The TCR comes from an adult with an advanced solid tumor such as melanoma, head and neck, liver or kidney cancer. This sample comprised CD4+ or CD8+ T cells sorted from blood, obtained in a trial of the OX40 agonist ivuxolimab. The chain links TRBV7-3 to TRBJ2-7; D perhaps matches TRBD2 (5 bases). CDR3 in amino acids: CASSPVTGEQYF. The CDR3 nucleotides read TGTGCCAGCAGCCCCGTAACGGGGGAGCAGTACTTC.